Presented here are 10 T cell receptor beta chains from one specimen sequenced in a study of blood T cell repertoires in COVID-19. Profiling relied on immunoSEQ multiplex PCR, and the TCRdb table lists in-frame clones only, not all of them. Here the sample spans about 170,000 clones, around 90% being singletons. Sequencing used peripheral blood. The receptor source for this set is a man aged 45-60 years who had recovered from COVID-19.

The chain combines TRBV7-2 with TRBJ1-2; D gene unclear. The CDR3 loop spans 10 amino acids. Germline loops: CDR1 SGHTA, CDR2 FQGNSA. Trimming shortened V by 8 bases and J by 7 bases, and 8 bases separated the two germline ends. The chain's CDR3 is CASGSGGYTF. The CDR3 DNA follows: TGTGCCAGCGGATCGGGTGGCTACACCTTC.

This sequence joins TRBV18 and TRBJ2-7; maybe TRBD1 (7 bases). Per germline, CDR1 KGHSH and CDR2 LQKENI. Trimming took 2 bases from V and 2 from J, leaving 16 bases between them. The CDR3 contains 16 residues. The CDR3 DNA sequence: TGTGCCAGCTCACCAGCGCGGGACAGAGGTCCCTACGAGCAGTACTTC. Protein sequence: CASSPARDRGPYEQYF.

This chain connects TRBV15 to TRBJ1-6, with 9 bases fitting TRBD1. Trimming removed 5 bases from V and 10 bases from J; junction bases left unmatched: 9. The CDR3 consists of 15 residues. Germline CDR1 LNHNV, CDR2 YYDKDF (reference sequence). The CDR3 protein is CATSSRTGVQSPLHF. The DNA of the CDR3 is TGTGCCACCAGCTCAAGGACAGGGGTACAGTCACCCCTCCACTTT.

The chain recombines TRBV7-2 with TRBJ1-3; D is unresolved. Germline V CDR1 and CDR2: SGHTA, FQGNSA. The CDR3 is 13 residues long. Trimming removed 5 bases at V and 0 bases at J, with 5 bases between. CDR3 residues: CASSVGSGNTIYF. The DNA for the CDR3 is TGTGCCAGCAGCGTCGGCTCTGGAAACACCATATATTTT.

The chain combines TRBV5-4 with TRBJ1-2; D remains unclear. Germline-derived CDR1 and CDR2 are SGHNT and YYREEE (reference sequence). The V end was cut by 2 bases, the J end by 8 bases, with 13 bases between. This CDR3 spans 13 amino acids. The CDR3 DNA follows: TGTGCCAGCAGCTTCTCCACGGCAGCGGGCTACACCTTC. Translated, it gives CASSFSTAAGYTF.

In this sample, this clone turned up once. This rearrangement joins TRBV5-1 to TRBJ2-2, with 7 bases aligning to TRBD1. The CDR3 is 16 amino acids. Trimming took 4 bases from V and 7 from J; bases not matched to a gene: 13. Germline CDR1 and CDR2: SGHRS and YFSETQ. The CDR3 DNA sequence: TGCGCCAGCAGCCACGACAGGGAAAGGTTTTTCGGGGAGCTGTTTTTT. This translates into CASSHDRERFFGELFF.

This chain connects TRBV5-6 to TRBJ1-1; D ambiguous. The germline CDR1 and CDR2 sequences are SGHDT and YYEEEE. The CDR3 extends over 15 amino acids. The ends were cut back, 4 bases at V and 0 bases at J, with 13 bases in the middle. This CDR3 reads CASSPPTRMNTEAFF. Written as DNA, the CDR3 is TGTGCCAGCAGCCCGCCGACACGGATGAACACTGAAGCTTTCTTT. The variable domain in full, with the rest retrieved from reference TRBV5-6 and TRBJ1-1, is DAGVTQSPTHLIKTRGQQVTLRCSPKSGHDTVSWYQQALGQGPQFIFQYYEEEERQRGNFPDRFSGHQFPNYSSELNVNALLLGDSALYLCASSPPTRMNTEAFFGQGTRLTVV.

The rearrangement joins TRBV2 to TRBJ1-1; TRBD1 agrees at 7 bases. The V gene end was trimmed by 7 bases and the J gene end by 1 base; junction bases not matched to a gene: 9. The CDR3 spans 15 residues. The germline V gene has CDR1 SNHLY and CDR2 FYNNEI. This CDR3 reads CASNARTGPNTEAFF. The DNA for the CDR3 is TGTGCCAGCAATGCTAGGACAGGCCCGAACACTGAAGCTTTCTTT.

The chain uses TRBV27 and TRBJ2-7, with 7 bases that match TRBD1. In germline, CDR1 is MNHEY, CDR2 SMNVEV (reference sequence). This CDR3 comprises 13 residues. Trimming cost V 7 bases and J 3 bases; bases outside gene matches: 6. CDR3 DNA sequence: TGTGCCAGCAAACAGGGGCCGAGCTACGAGCAGTACTTC. Translated: CASKQGPSYEQYF.

The V and J genes are TRBV21-1 and TRBJ2-1; the listed D gene, TRBD1, was not tested against the DNA. TRBV21-1 is termed a pseudogene. The CDR3 covers 16 residues. The CDR3 region has the DNA TGTGCCAGCAGCGACTCAGGACAGCCTACCTACAATGAGCAGTTCTTC. This translates into CASSDSGQPTYNEQFF.